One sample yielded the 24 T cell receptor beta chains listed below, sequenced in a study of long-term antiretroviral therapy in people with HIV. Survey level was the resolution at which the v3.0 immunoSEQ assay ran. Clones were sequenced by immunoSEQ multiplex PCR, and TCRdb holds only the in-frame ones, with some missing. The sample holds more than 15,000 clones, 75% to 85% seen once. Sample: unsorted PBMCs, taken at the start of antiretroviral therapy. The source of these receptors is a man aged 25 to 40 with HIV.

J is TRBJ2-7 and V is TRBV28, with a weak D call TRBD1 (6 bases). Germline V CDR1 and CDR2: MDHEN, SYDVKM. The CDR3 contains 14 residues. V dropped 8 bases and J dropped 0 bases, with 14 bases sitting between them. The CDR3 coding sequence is TGTGCCAGCGACGACAGGCTCCACTCCTACGAGCAGTACTTC. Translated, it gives CASDDRLHSYEQYF.

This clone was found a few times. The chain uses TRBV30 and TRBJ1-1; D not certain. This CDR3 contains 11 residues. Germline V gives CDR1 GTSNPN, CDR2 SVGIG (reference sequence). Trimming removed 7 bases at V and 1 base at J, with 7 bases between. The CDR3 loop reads CASSGNTEAFF. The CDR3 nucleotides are TGTGCCTCATCGGGGAACACTGAAGCTTTCTTT.

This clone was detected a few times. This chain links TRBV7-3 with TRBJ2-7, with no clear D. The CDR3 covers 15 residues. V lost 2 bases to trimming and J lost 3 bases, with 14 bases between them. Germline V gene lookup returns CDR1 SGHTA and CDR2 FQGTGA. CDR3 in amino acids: CASSLVATEYYEQYF. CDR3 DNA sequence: TGTGCCAGCAGCTTAGTCGCCACGGAATACTACGAGCAGTACTTC. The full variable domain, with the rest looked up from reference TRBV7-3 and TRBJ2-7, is GAGVSQTPSNKVTEKGKYVELRCDPISGHTALYWYRQSLGQGPEFLIYFQGTGAADDSGLPNDRFFAVRPEGSVSTLKIQRTERGDSAVYLCASSLVATEYYEQYFGPGTRLTVT.

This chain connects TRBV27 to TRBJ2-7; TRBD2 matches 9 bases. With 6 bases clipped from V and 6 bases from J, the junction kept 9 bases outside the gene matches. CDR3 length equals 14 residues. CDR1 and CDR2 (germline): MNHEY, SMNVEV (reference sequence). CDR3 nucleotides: TGTGCCAGCAGGGCGGGGGGGCTACTCTTCGAGCAGTACTTC. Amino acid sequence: CASRAGGLLFEQYF.

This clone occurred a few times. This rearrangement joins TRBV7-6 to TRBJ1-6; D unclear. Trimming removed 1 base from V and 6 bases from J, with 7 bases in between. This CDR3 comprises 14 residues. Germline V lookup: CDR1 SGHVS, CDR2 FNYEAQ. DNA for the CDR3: TGTGCCAGCAGCTTAGAAGGGTTTAATTCACCCCTCCACTTT. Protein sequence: CASSLEGFNSPLHF.

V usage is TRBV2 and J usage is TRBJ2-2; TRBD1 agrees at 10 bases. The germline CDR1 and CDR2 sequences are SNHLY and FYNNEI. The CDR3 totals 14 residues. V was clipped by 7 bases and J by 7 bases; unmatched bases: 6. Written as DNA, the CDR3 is TGTGCCAGCATTTCCGGGACAGGGGTCGGGGAGCTGTTTTTT. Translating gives CASISGTGVGELFF. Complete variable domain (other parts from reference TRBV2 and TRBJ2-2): EPEVTQTPSHQVTQMGQEVILRCVPISNHLYFYWYRQILGQKVEFLVSFYNNEISEKSEIFDDQFSVERPDGSNFTLKIRSTKLEDSAMYFCASISGTGVGELFFGEGSRLTVL.

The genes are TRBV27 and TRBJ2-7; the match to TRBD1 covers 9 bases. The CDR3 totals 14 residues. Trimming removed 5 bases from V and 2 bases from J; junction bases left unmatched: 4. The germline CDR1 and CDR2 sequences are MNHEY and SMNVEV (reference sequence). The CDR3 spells CASSRDRAAYEQYF. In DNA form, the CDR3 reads TGTGCCAGCAGTAGGGACAGGGCTGCCTACGAGCAGTACTTC.

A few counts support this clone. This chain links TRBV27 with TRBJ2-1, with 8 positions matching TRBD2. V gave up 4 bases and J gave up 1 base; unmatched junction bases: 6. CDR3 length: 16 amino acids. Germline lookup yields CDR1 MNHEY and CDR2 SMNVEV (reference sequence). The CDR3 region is CASSSGGSLSYNEQFF. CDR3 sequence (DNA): TGTGCCAGCAGTTCGGGGGGGAGTCTATCCTACAATGAGCAGTTCTTC.

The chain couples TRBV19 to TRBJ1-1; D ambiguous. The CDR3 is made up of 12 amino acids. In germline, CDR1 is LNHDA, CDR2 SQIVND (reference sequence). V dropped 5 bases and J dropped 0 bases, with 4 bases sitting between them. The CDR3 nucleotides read TGTGCCAGTAGTTCCGTGAACACTGAAGCTTTCTTT. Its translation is CASSSVNTEAFF.

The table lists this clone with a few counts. The CDR3 sequence: CASSTGTGDPNEKLFF. CDR3 DNA: TGTGCCAGCAGCACCGGGACAGGGGATCCTAATGAAAAACTGTTTTTT. The chain has TRBV7-9 and TRBJ1-4; 10 bases are shared with TRBD1. With 5 bases clipped from V and 3 bases from J, the junction kept 6 bases outside the gene matches. CDR1 is SEHNR and CDR2 is FQNEAQ in the germline V gene (reference sequence). This CDR3 spans 16 amino acids.

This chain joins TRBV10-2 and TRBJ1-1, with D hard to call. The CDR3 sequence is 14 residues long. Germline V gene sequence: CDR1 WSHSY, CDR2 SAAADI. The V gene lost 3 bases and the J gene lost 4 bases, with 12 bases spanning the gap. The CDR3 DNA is TGCGCCAGCAGTGAAGCCAAAAGAGGCACTGAAGCTTTCTTT. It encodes CASSEAKRGTEAFF.

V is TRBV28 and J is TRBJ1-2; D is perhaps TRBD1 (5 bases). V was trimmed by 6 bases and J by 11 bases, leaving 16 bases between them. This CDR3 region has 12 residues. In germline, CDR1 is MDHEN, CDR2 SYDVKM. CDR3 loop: CASSPATGGYTF. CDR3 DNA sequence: TGTGCCAGCAGCCCAGCCACAGGAGGATACACCTTC.

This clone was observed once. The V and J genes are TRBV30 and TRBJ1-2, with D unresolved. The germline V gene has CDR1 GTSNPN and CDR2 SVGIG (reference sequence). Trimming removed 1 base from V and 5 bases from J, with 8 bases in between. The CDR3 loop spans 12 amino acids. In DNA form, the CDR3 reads TGTGCCTGGAGTGGGGGATCATATGGCTACACCTTC. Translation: CAWSGGSYGYTF.

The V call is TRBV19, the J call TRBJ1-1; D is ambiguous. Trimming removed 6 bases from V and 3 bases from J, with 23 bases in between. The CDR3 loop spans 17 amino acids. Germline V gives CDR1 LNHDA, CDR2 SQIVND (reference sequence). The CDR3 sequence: CASSPSVAKGLYTEAFF. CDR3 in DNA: TGTGCCAGTAGCCCTTCGGTGGCAAAGGGCCTGTACACTGAAGCTTTCTTT.

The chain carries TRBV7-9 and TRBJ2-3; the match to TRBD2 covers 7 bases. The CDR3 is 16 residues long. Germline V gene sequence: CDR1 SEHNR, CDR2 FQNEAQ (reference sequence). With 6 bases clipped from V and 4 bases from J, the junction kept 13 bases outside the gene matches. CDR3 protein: CASRMGTSVQADTQYF. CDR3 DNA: TGTGCCAGCAGGATGGGTACTAGCGTCCAGGCAGATACGCAGTATTTT. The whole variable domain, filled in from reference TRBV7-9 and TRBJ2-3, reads DTGVSQNPRHKITKRGQNVTFRCDPISEHNRLYWYRQTLGQGPEFLTYFQNEAQLEKSRLLSDRFSAERPKGSFSTLEIQRTEQGDSAMYLCASRMGTSVQADTQYFGPGTRLTVL.

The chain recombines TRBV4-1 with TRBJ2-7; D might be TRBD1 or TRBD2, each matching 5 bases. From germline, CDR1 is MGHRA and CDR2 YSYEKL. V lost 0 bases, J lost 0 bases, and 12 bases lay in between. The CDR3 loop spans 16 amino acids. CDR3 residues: CASSQEGRQNSYEQYF. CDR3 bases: TGCGCCAGCAGCCAAGAAGGGAGACAGAACTCCTACGAGCAGTACTTC.

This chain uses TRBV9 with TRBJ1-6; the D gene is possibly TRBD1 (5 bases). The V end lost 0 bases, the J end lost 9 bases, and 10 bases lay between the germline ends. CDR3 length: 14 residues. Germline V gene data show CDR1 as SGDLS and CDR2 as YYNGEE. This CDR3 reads CASSVDGGISPLHF. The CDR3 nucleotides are TGTGCCAGCAGCGTAGACGGGGGAATTTCACCCCTCCACTTT. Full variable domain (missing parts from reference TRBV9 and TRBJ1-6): DSGVTQTPKHLITATGQRVTLRCSPRSGDLSVYWYQQSLDQGLQFLIQYYNGEERAKGNILERFSAQQFPDLHSELNLSSLELGDSALYFCASSVDGGISPLHFGNGTRLTVT.

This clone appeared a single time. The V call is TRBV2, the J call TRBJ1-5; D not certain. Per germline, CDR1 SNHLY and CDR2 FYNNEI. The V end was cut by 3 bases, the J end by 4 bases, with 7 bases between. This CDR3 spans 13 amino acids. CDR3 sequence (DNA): TGTGCCAGCAGTGATGGGCGTAATCAGCCCCAGCATTTT. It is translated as CASSDGRNQPQHF.

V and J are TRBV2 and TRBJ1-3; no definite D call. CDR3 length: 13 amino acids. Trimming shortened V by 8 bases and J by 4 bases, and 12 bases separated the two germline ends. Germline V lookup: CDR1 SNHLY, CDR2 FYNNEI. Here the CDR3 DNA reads TGTGCCAGCGGTCCCTTAGGGGGAAACACCATATATTTT. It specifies CASGPLGGNTIYF.

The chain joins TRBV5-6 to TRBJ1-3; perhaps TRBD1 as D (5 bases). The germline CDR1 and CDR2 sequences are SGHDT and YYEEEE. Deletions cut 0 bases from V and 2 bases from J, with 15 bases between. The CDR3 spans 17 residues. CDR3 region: CASSLGDWGVAGNTIYF. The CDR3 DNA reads TGTGCCAGCAGCTTGGGGGACTGGGGGGTCGCTGGAAACACCATATATTTT.

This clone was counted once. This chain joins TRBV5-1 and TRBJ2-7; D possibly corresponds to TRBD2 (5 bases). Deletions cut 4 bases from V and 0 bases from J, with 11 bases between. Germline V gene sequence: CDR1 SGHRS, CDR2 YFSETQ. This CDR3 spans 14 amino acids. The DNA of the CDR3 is TGCGCCAGCAGCCCCCCGGCGGGCTCCTACGAGCAGTACTTC. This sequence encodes CASSPPAGSYEQYF.

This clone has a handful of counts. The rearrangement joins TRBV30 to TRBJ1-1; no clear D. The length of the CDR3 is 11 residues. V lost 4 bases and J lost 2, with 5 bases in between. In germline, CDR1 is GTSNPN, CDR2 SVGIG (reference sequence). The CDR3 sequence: CAWTDNTEAFF. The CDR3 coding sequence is TGTGCCTGGACCGACAACACTGAAGCTTTCTTT.

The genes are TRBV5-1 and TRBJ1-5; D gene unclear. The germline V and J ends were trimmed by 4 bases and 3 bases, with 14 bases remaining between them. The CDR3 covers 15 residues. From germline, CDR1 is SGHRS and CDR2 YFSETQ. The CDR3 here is CASSPGGRDNQPQHF. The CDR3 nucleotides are TGCGCCAGCAGCCCAGGAGGACGCGACAATCAGCCCCAGCATTTT.

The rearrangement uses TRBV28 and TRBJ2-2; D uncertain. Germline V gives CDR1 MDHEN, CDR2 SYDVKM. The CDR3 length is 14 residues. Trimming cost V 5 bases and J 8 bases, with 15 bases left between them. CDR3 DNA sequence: TGTGCCAGCAGTACCGGCTTGGTGCTGGGGGAGCTGTTTTTT. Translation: CASSTGLVLGELFF.